A selection of T cell receptor beta chains follows, all from one sample in a study of blood T cell repertoires in COVID-19. The protocol was immunoSEQ multiplex PCR, while the TCRdb copy is restricted to in-frame clones and leaves out a portion. There are around 300,000 clones in the sample; about 88% occur only once, and 3% lies in the top ten. Sequencing was performed on PBMCs or T cells enriched from blood (not recorded which). These receptors all come from a woman between 45 and 60 years old who had recovered from COVID-19. Each CDR3 is given with its conserved first and last residue. The D gene is left open where the match is weak. Where a row states a size, it is once, few, many or the class of an expanded clone; other rows omit it.

>-|TRBV19|TRBJ1-5|-
TGTGCCAGTAGGGATAGACAGAACAATCAGCCCCAGCATTTT
CASRDRQNNQPQHF
>TRBD2|TRBV29-1|TRBJ2-7|-
TGCAGCGTTGAAGAGGGAGCGGGAGAGTTTTACGAGCAGTACTTC
CSVEEGAGEFYEQYF
>-|TRBV9|TRBJ2-3|-
TGTGCCAGCAGCGGTCGCGTGAGCACAGATACGCAGTATTTT
CASSGRVSTDTQYF
>-|TRBV6-1|TRBJ1-6|-
TGTGCCAGCAGTGAACAGTGGTTTAGGAGTAATTCACCCCTCCACTTT
CASSEQWFRSNSPLHF
>TRBD2|TRBV5-1|TRBJ2-7|-
TGCGCCAGCGGAGGCGGGAGGCCCAAAGAGGAGCAGTACTTC
CASGGGRPKEEQYF
>TRBD2|TRBV5-1|TRBJ2-7|-
TGCGCCAGCAGCTCAGGGCGACTAGCGGGCCCAACACGGCCCTACGAGCAGTACTTC
CASSSGRLAGPTRPYEQYF
>-|TRBV21-1|TRBJ2-6|-
TGTGCCAGCAGCATCCTCCTTGGGGCCAACGTCCTGACTTTC
CASSILLGANVLTF
>-|TRBV6-1|TRBJ1-1|-
TGTGCCAGCAGTGAATTCTGGGGGGGAGATGAAGCTTTCTTT
CASSEFWGGDEAFF
>-|TRBV6-6|TRBJ1-4|-
TGTGCCAGCAGAAACAGGGTAGATAGTGAAAAACTGTTTTTT
CASRNRVDSEKLFF
>TRBD2|TRBV7-3|TRBJ2-3|-
TGTGCCAGCAGCTTTGAGGGAGGGCCGGTAGATACGCAGTATTTT
CASSFEGGPVDTQYF
>-|TRBV12-3/TRBV12-4|TRBJ1-1|-
TGTGCCAGCAGGGGGACTTTAACTCCTGAAGCTTTCTTT
CASRGTLTPEAFF
>TRBD1|TRBV19|TRBJ1-2|-
TGTGCCAGTAGTGAACATGGACAGGACGGATATGGCTACACCTTC
CASSEHGQDGYGYTF
>-|TRBV18|TRBJ2-5|-
TGTGCCAGCTCACCGTTAGACCAAGAGACCCAGTACTTC
CASSPLDQETQYF
>-|TRBV15|TRBJ1-1|-
TGTGCCACTATGAAGGGGATGAACACTGAAGCTTTCTTT
CATMKGMNTEAFF
>TRBD2|TRBV29-1|TRBJ2-4|-
TGCAGCGTTGAAATACCAGCGGGGCTAGCCAAAAACATTCAGTACTTC
CSVEIPAGLAKNIQYF
>TRBD1|TRBV27|TRBJ1-2|few
TGTGCCAGCAGTTCCGGGACAGGGTTTTCGTCTGGCTACACCTTC
CASSSGTGFSSGYTF
>TRBD1|TRBV18|TRBJ2-5|-
TGTGCCAGCTCCCCAGACAGGGGGCTAGGGGAGACCCAGTACTTC
CASSPDRGLGETQYF
>-|TRBV7-3|TRBJ2-1|-
TGTGCCAGCAGCTTAGGGGAGGTCGGCAATGAGCAGTTCTTC
CASSLGEVGNEQFF
>TRBD1|TRBV28|TRBJ1-4|-
TGTGCCAGCAGCCCAAGTGGGACAGGGGGCAGAAAACTGTTTTTT
CASSPSGTGGRKLFF
>TRBD1|TRBV27|TRBJ2-7|-
TGTGCCAGCAGCCCAATGACAGGGGGCGCGCCCGAGCAGTACTTC
CASSPMTGGAPEQYF
>TRBD2|TRBV19|TRBJ2-3|-
TGTGCCAGTAGTAGCGGGAGGGCCTTAACAGATACGCAGTATTTT
CASSSGRALTDTQYF
>-|TRBV6-5|TRBJ1-4|once
TGTGCCAGCAGTTTGGCGGCAGGGAGGAATGAAAAACTGTTTTTT
CASSLAAGRNEKLFF
>-|TRBV18|TRBJ1-1|-
TGTGCCAGCTCACTTCAGATTGGGACAACCGAAGCTTTCTTT
CASSLQIGTTEAFF
>TRBD2|TRBV27|TRBJ2-7|-
TGTGCCAGCAGTTCCGCCGGGACTAGCGGCTACGAGCAGTACTTC
CASSSAGTSGYEQYF
>-|TRBV29-1|TRBJ1-2|-
TGCAGCGTTGACGCAGGGGTTGACTATGGCTACACCTTC
CSVDAGVDYGYTF
>TRBD2|TRBV7-2|TRBJ2-5|-
TGTGCCAGCAGCTTAGAGGCTAGCGGGAGGAAGACCCAGTACTTC
CASSLEASGRKTQYF
>-|TRBV29-1|TRBJ2-1|-
TGCAGCGTTGGAGGTCTCTACAATGAGCAGTTCTTC
CSVGGLYNEQFF
>TRBD1|TRBV4-2|TRBJ1-4|-
TGTGCCAGCAGCCAAGAGACGGGACAGCCTGAAAAACTGTTTTTT
CASSQETGQPEKLFF
>TRBD1|TRBV28|TRBJ1-1|once
TGTGCCAGCAGTTCCAAACTCGGACAGGGGGGAACTGAAGCTTTCTTT
CASSSKLGQGGTEAFF